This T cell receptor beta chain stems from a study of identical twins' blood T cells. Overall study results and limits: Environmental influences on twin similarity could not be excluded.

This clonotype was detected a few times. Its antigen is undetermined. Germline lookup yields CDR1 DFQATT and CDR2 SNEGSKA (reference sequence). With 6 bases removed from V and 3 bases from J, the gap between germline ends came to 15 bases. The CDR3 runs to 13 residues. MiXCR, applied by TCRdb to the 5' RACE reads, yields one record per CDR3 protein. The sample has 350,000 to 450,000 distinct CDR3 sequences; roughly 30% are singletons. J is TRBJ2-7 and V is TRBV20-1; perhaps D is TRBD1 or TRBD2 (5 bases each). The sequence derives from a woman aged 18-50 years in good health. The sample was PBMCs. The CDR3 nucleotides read TGCAGTGCCAAGACAGCCGGGGTCTACGAGCAGTACTTC. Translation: CSAKTAGVYEQYF.